The 17 T cell receptor beta chains reported below all come from one sample, sequenced in a study of T cell responses to AZD1222 COVID-19 vaccine. The assay was immunoSEQ multiplex PCR, and TCRdb's table has in-frame clones only and misses some. In the table there are 120,000 or so clones, about nine tenths of which are singletons. This specimen consisted of peripheral blood, obtained on day 0 of AZD1222 vaccination. These TCRs come from an adult in good health.

This chain links TRBV27 with TRBJ2-7; 7 bases match TRBD2. V lost 0 bases to trimming and J lost 1 base; unmatched junction nucleotides: 12. This CDR3 is 18 amino acids long. CDR1 MNHEY and CDR2 SMNVEV come from the germline V gene (reference sequence). The CDR3 protein is CASSLSRGGSRRSYEQYF. In DNA, the CDR3 is TGTGCCAGCAGTTTATCCCGGGGAGGGTCCCGTAGGTCCTACGAGCAGTACTTC.

The V gene is TRBV5-1, the J gene TRBJ1-2; 10 bases match TRBD1. Per germline, CDR1 SGHRS and CDR2 YFSETQ. This CDR3 has 14 residues. J gave up 7 bases and V 3 bases, and 6 bases lay outside the gene matches. Here the CDR3 reads CASSSGTGAIGYTF. CDR3 nucleotide sequence: TGCGCCAGCAGCTCCGGGACAGGGGCTATTGGCTACACCTTC.

CDR3 DNA: TGTGCCACCAGTGATCACGGACCTGACAGCTCCTATAATTCACCCCTCCACTTT. It specifies CATSDHGPDSSYNSPLHF. This rearrangement joins TRBV24-1 to TRBJ1-6; perhaps TRBD1 as D (5 bases). The CDR3 runs to 18 residues. The V and J ends lost 3 bases and 0 bases respectively, with 14 bases between them. The V gene's germline CDR1 is KGHDR and CDR2 SFDVKD.

CDR3 sequence reads: CASSFRQGMNGYTF. The DNA for the CDR3 is TGTGCCAGCAGTTTTCGTCAGGGAATGAATGGCTACACCTTC. This chain connects TRBV27 to TRBJ1-2, with D possibly being TRBD1 (5 bases). The CDR3 is 14 amino acids. The V and J ends lost 3 bases and 6 bases respectively, with 14 bases between them. Germline V gene sequence: CDR1 MNHEY, CDR2 SMNVEV (reference sequence).

This clone was detected only a few times. The rearrangement uses TRBV4-1 and TRBJ1-1, with TRBD1 matching 8 bases. With V trimmed by 6 bases and J by 1 base, 13 bases remained unmatched. Germline values: CDR1 MGHRA, CDR2 YSYEKL. CDR3 length: 17 residues. The CDR3: CASRGQDLIRWNTEAFF. In DNA, the CDR3 is TGCGCCAGCAGGGGACAGGATTTGATTAGATGGAACACTGAAGCTTTCTTT.

This clone was observed a few times. This chain connects TRBV12-5 to TRBJ1-2; a possible D gene is TRBD1 (5 bases). CDR1 and CDR2 (germline): LGHNT, FRNRAP. Between the trimmed V and J ends, which lost 5 bases and 5 bases, there was a span of 21 bases. The CDR3 spans 16 residues. The CDR3 bases are TGTGCTAGTGGTCTGGCCGGGACCCCCTATGGGTATGGCTACACCTTC. It codes for CASGLAGTPYGYGYTF.

This clone appeared once. The chain combines TRBV27 with TRBJ2-6; tentative D call: TRBD1 (5 bases). Trimming left V 1 base short and J 2 bases short, with 6 bases between. The CDR3 runs to 15 residues. Germline V gives CDR1 MNHEY, CDR2 SMNVEV (reference sequence). The CDR3, as DNA: TGTGCCAGCAGTTTATTAGGGGCTGGGGCCAACGTCCTGACTTTC. Protein: CASSLLGAGANVLTF.

V gene TRBV6-5 combines with J gene TRBJ1-5, with 7 bases matching TRBD1. CDR3 length: 13 amino acids. Germline-derived CDR1 and CDR2 are MNHEY and SVGAGI. V shed 4 bases, J shed 7 bases, and the junction held 4 bases outside the gene matches. The CDR3 DNA is TGTGCCAGCAGTTGGGGACAGTCACAGCCCCAGCATTTT. This encodes CASSWGQSQPQHF.

The V and J genes are TRBV18 and TRBJ2-2; D unclear. The CDR3 has 13 residues. The V gene's germline CDR1 is KGHSH and CDR2 LQKENI. V lost 4 bases to trimming and J lost 4 bases, with 7 bases between them. CDR3 nucleotide sequence: TGTGCCAGCTCACTTCGGCGCACCGGGGAGCTGTTTTTT. Protein sequence: CASSLRRTGELFF. The full variable domain, rest sourced from reference TRBV18 and TRBJ2-2, is NAGVMQNPRHLVRRRGQEARLRCSPMKGHSHVYWYRQLPEEGLKFMVYLQKENIIDESGMPKERFSAEFPKEGPSILRIQQVVRGDSAAYFCASSLRRTGELFFGEGSRLTVL.

The chain employs TRBV5-1 and TRBJ2-5; D is uncertain. The CDR3 contains 14 residues. Germline V CDR1 and CDR2: SGHRS, YFSETQ. With 5 bases removed from V and 7 bases from J, the gap between germline ends came to 18 bases. The CDR3 here is CASRVGPFMVTQYF. Written as DNA, the CDR3 is TGCGCCAGCAGGGTCGGTCCATTTATGGTGACCCAGTACTTC.

CDR3 amino acids: CASTRDGGANVLTF. Here the CDR3 DNA reads TGTGCCAGCACCCGGGACGGTGGGGCCAACGTCCTGACTTTC. The J gene is TRBJ2-6, the V gene TRBV2, with D perhaps being TRBD1 or TRBD2 (5 bases each). The CDR3 extends over 14 amino acids. The ends were cut back, 7 bases at V and 3 bases at J, with 10 bases in the middle. CDR1 and CDR2 from the germline V gene are SNHLY and FYNNEI. The full variable domain, its missing parts supplied by reference TRBV2 and TRBJ2-6, is EPEVTQTPSHQVTQMGQEVILRCVPISNHLYFYWYRQILGQKVEFLVSFYNNEISEKSEIFDDQFSVERPDGSNFTLKIRSTKLEDSAMYFCASTRDGGANVLTFGAGSRLTVL.

This chain links TRBV29-1 with TRBJ1-1, with D perhaps matching TRBD1 (5 bases). The CDR3 has 13 amino acids. Germline values: CDR1 SQVTM, CDR2 ANQGSEA. With 5 bases removed from V and 2 bases from J, the gap between germline ends came to 12 bases. CDR3 region: CSVKQVVNTEAFF. CDR3 nucleotides: TGCAGCGTTAAACAGGTGGTAAACACTGAAGCTTTCTTT.

This chain links TRBV5-1 with TRBJ2-3; 9 bases align to TRBD1. J gave up 3 bases and V 6 bases, and 5 bases lay outside the gene matches. CDR1 SGHRS and CDR2 YFSETQ come from the germline V gene. The CDR3 sequence is 14 residues long. The CDR3 DNA reads as TGCGCCAGCACCGGACAGGGGAGAACAGATACGCAGTATTTT. It specifies CASTGQGRTDTQYF. Supplemented by reference TRBV5-1 and TRBJ2-3, the full variable domain reads KAGVTQTPRYLIKTRGQQVTLSCSPISGHRSVSWYQQTPGQGLQFLFEYFSETQRNKGNFPGRFSGRQFSNSRSEMNVSTLELGDSALYLCASTGQGRTDTQYFGPGTRLTVL.

This chain joins TRBV10-2 and TRBJ2-7; D is undetermined. With 2 bases removed from V and 2 bases from J, the gap between germline ends came to 7 bases. There are 13 residues in the CDR3. The germline V gene has CDR1 WSHSY and CDR2 SAAADI. CDR3 nucleotides: TGCGCCAGCAGTGAGATAGGTCCCTACGAGCAGTACTTC. Residues: CASSEIGPYEQYF.

This clone was seen a single time. This chain joins TRBV7-2 and TRBJ1-5; no firm D call. The CDR3 contains 13 residues. The V end was cut by 1 base, the J end by 3 bases, with 4 bases between. Germline CDR1 reads SGHTA; CDR2 reads FQGNSA. In nucleotides, the CDR3 is TGTGCCAGCAGCTTAGGACCCAATCAGCCCCAGCATTTT. As protein: CASSLGPNQPQHF.

This clone was seen only once. The genes are TRBV18 and TRBJ1-2; 9 bases align to TRBD1. Germline values: CDR1 KGHSH, CDR2 LQKENI. The CDR3 runs 13 residues. The V and J ends lost 2 bases and 8 bases, in that order; junction bases with no gene match: 3. This chain's CDR3 is CASSPGQGRGYTF. The CDR3 DNA follows: TGTGCCAGCTCACCAGGACAGGGGCGCGGCTACACCTTC.

The V gene is TRBV5-6, the J gene TRBJ2-3; D uncertain. V was cut by 0 bases and J by 9 bases, with 23 bases left in between. This CDR3 contains 17 residues. The germline gives CDR1 SGHDT, CDR2 YYEEEE. The CDR3 nucleotides read TGTGCCAGCAGCTTGGCCCGAGCTACGGCCCTCGCAAGAACGCAGTATTTT. It codes for CASSLARATALARTQYF. Combining the CDR3 with reference TRBV5-6 and TRBJ2-3 gives the whole variable domain DAGVTQSPTHLIKTRGQQVTLRCSPKSGHDTVSWYQQALGQGPQFIFQYYEEEERQRGNFPDRFSGHQFPNYSSELNVNALLLGDSALYLCASSLARATALARTQYFGPGTRLTVL.